This section outlines one T cell receptor (beta chain) sequence together with its context. Using immunoSEQ multiplex PCR, the repertoire was profiled, and TCRdb retains in-frame clones only, with some absent. Of roughly 68,000 clones in the sample, roughly 86% are singletons; the top ten hold 25% to 35%. CDR3 length: 15 amino acids. Trimming removed 6 bases at V and 0 bases at J, with 13 bases between. In germline, CDR1 is SNHLY, CDR2 FYNNEI. This sample was taken from a study of blood T cell repertoires in COVID-19. About the research overall: Collection of acute and convalescent COVID-19 samples took place in the United States, Italy and Spain.

The chain links TRBV2 to TRBJ2-3, with a tentative D call TRBD1 (6 bases). Sequencing input: peripheral blood. The receptor comes from a man in his fifties with acute or convalescent COVID-19. The CDR3 coding sequence is TGTGCCAGCAGAGGGGGATACTCAAGCACAGATACGCAGTATTTT. Its translation is CASRGGYSSTDTQYF.